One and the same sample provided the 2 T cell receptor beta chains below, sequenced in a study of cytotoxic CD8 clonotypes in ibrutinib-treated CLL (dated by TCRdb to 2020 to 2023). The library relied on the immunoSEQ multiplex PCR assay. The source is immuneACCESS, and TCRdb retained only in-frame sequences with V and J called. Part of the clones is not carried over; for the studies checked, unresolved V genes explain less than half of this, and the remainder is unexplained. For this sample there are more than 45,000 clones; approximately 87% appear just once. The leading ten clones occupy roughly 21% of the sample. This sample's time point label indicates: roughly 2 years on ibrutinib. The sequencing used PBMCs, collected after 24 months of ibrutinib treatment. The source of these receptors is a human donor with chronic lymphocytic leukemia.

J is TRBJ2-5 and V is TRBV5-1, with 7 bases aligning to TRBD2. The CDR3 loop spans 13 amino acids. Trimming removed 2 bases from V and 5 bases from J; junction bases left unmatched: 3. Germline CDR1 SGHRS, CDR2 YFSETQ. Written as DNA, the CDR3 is TGCGCCAGCAGCTTCGCGGGAGCTGAGACCCAGTACTTC. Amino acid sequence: CASSFAGAETQYF.

The CDR3 is CASSYYGYEQYF. CDR3 DNA sequence: TGTGCCAGCAGTTATTACGGCTACGAGCAGTACTTC. V gene TRBV6-1 combines with J gene TRBJ2-7; no definite D call. The V end lost 5 bases, the J end lost 3 bases, and 8 bases lay between the germline ends. The CDR3 contains 12 residues. In germline, CDR1 is MNHNS, CDR2 SASEGT.